This TCR beta chain was found in a study of identifying expanded T cells in peripheral blood. Notes on the study in general: Differentially abundant clones: around 1.2 between replicates, 16.4 at about two weeks, less than 20 at four. Approximately 2-week clone count variance significantly increased as total template count grew.

For this clone: Its antigen remains unidentified.

Trimming cost V 1 base and J 3 bases, with 17 bases left between them. The CDR3 is made up of 17 amino acids. In germline, CDR1 is SGHDT, CDR2 YYEEEE. Method: immunoSEQ multiplex PCR; TCRdb's copy keeps in-frame clones and lacks some. The table shows just under 65,000 clones, with about 90% occurring only once. The sequencing input was blood. The chain recombines TRBV5-6 with TRBJ2-1; D perhaps matches TRBD2 (5 bases). This receptor was taken from a person aged 18 to 69 in good health. CDR3 sequence: CASSLLSGEQNYNEQFF. The CDR3 DNA is TGTGCCAGCAGCTTGCTCAGCGGCGAACAGAACTACAATGAGCAGTTCTTC. Complete variable domain (other parts from reference TRBV5-6 and TRBJ2-1): DAGVTQSPTHLIKTRGQQVTLRCSPKSGHDTVSWYQQALGQGPQFIFQYYEEEERQRGNFPDRFSGHQFPNYSSELNVNALLLGDSALYLCASSLLSGEQNYNEQFFGPGTRLTVL.